The sequence of this T cell receptor (beta chain) was determined in a study of cytomegalovirus exposure and HLA in healthy donors. Study details: Researchers found that roughly 80% of 350 to 500 genotyped donors fell within the Caucasian-associated ancestry cluster.

Amplification used 60 Vbeta primers and 13 Jbeta primers. Only in-frame clones appear in the TCRdb table, and some are missing; sequencing was by immunoSEQ multiplex PCR. The table lists approximately 150,000 clones, 65% to 85% of them singletons. General observations from the study: TRBV6-2, TRBV6-3 and some other V segments were excluded as indistinguishable. CMV serostatus alone was available as immune exposure information. One variant, a missense change in DCLRE1C, was linked in a later analysis to TCR beta V- and J-gene trimming.

This clone was picked up one time. Its specificity is unknown. Germline CDR1 SQVTM, CDR2 ANQGSEA. The CDR3 has 15 residues. With V trimmed by 7 bases and J by 6 bases, 13 bases remained unmatched. This TCR was sampled from a male donor in good health and CMV-seronegative. Input material: PBMCs. V and J are TRBV29-1 and TRBJ2-3, with 10 bases identical to TRBD2. The CDR3 sequence is CSARTSGRVGDTQYF. The DNA of the CDR3 is TGCAGCGCCCGGACTAGCGGTCGCGTAGGGGATACGCAGTATTTT.